The clone carrying this TCR beta chain was detected once. Its antigen remains unidentified. These data are taken from a study of cytotoxic CD8 clonotypes in ibrutinib-treated CLL. Trimming took 3 bases from V and 2 from J; bases not matched to a gene: 6. This CDR3 is 17 amino acids long. Germline V gene data show CDR1 as SEHNR and CDR2 as FQNEAQ (reference sequence). Measured with immunoSEQ multiplex PCR; TCRdb has only the in-frame clones, and not every one. Among about 310,000 clones listed, roughly 85% were seen once. Study-level results: At ibrutinib response, clonality increased, and at progression it declined back toward baseline. Sustained-remission and progressing patients diverged in sampling times. Public clonotypes were seen rarely and were contracted or stable on treatment.

This clonotype was obtained from a human donor with chronic lymphocytic leukemia. The gene calls are TRBV7-9 and TRBJ2-6; 8 positions agree with TRBD1. Sample: PBMCs, taken before ibrutinib treatment. CDR3 in DNA: TGTGCCAGCAGCTTCCCAGGGGGCGTAACTGGGGCCAACGTCCTGACTTTC. Encoded protein: CASSFPGGVTGANVLTF.